These 19 T cell receptor beta chains originate from one sample sequenced in a study of T cell responses to AZD1222 COVID-19 vaccine. Here immunoSEQ multiplex PCR was the method, and the copy in TCRdb shows in-frame clones only, minus some. The table includes approximately 90,000 clones, 70% to 90% detected once. The material was peripheral blood, obtained on day 0 of AZD1222 vaccination. These receptors were taken from an adult in good health.

The rearrangement joins TRBV9 to TRBJ2-3; D remains ambiguous. The CDR3 sequence is 13 residues long. The germline V gene has CDR1 SGDLS and CDR2 YYNGEE. The V and J ends lost 6 bases and 0 bases respectively, with 8 bases between them. Here the CDR3 reads CASTGVSTDTQYF. The CDR3 DNA reads TGTGCCAGCACCGGAGTCAGCACAGATACGCAGTATTTT.

CDR3 residues: CSVAAGRTEAFF. CDR3 in DNA: TGCAGCGTTGCTGCAGGGAGGACTGAAGCTTTCTTT. The chain employs TRBV29-1 and TRBJ1-1, with D possibly matching TRBD1 (5 bases). This CDR3 has 12 residues. Germline V gene data show CDR1 as SQVTM and CDR2 as ANQGSEA. Trimming took 4 bases from V and 5 from J, leaving 11 bases between them.

This chain joins TRBV10-1 and TRBJ1-5; TRBD1 is a possible D gene (6 bases). This CDR3 spans 18 amino acids. Germline V gene data show CDR1 as WNHNN and CDR2 as SYGVQD (reference sequence). The germline V and J ends were trimmed by 5 bases and 2 bases, with 22 bases remaining between them. The CDR3 DNA follows: TGCGCCAGCAGTTCCCTTCCCCCAGGGGCGGGTGGCAATCAGCCCCAGCATTTT. Its protein is CASSSLPPGAGGNQPQHF.

The sample holds one count of this clone. The chain is built from TRBV28 and TRBJ2-7; tentatively, D is TRBD2 (5 bases). V lost 5 bases, J lost 0 bases, and 11 bases lay in between. CDR1 and CDR2 from the germline V gene are MDHEN and SYDVKM. The CDR3 length is 14 residues. This CDR3 reads CASSRPGSSYEQYF. In DNA, the CDR3 is TGTGCCAGCAGTCGTCCGGGGTCCTCCTACGAGCAGTACTTC.

This sequence joins TRBV5-6 and TRBJ1-2; D remains unclear. This CDR3 is built from 11 residues. Trimming pared 5 bases from V and 4 bases from J, leaving 6 bases between. From germline, CDR1 is SGHDT and CDR2 YYEEEE. CDR3 nucleotides: TGTGCCAGCAGAGGTTTCTATGGCTACACCTTC. Translation: CASRGFYGYTF.

V and J are TRBV7-9 and TRBJ1-2; the match to TRBD1 covers 9 bases. V lost 4 bases and J lost 8; bases outside the gene matches: 14. Germline CDR1 is SEHNR and CDR2 is FQNEAQ (reference sequence). This CDR3 contains 16 residues. The CDR3 region is CASSSETGGNSLGYTF. In nucleotides, the CDR3 is TGTGCCAGCAGCTCGGAGACAGGGGGAAACTCCCTAGGCTACACCTTC.

The rearrangement joins TRBV13 to TRBJ2-1, with a tentative D call TRBD2 (5 bases). The V gene lost 1 base and the J gene lost 2 bases, with 12 bases spanning the gap. This CDR3 is 16 amino acids long. Per germline, CDR1 PRHDT and CDR2 FYEKMQ (reference sequence). CDR3 region: CASSLEGLAPYNEQFF. CDR3 bases: TGTGCCAGCAGCTTAGAAGGGCTAGCCCCCTACAATGAGCAGTTCTTC.

The chain uses TRBV6-5 and TRBJ2-2; 15 nucleotides match TRBD2. With 4 bases clipped from V and 6 bases from J, the junction kept 3 bases outside the gene matches. This CDR3 spans 16 amino acids. Germline V gene lookup returns CDR1 MNHEY and CDR2 SVGAGI. CDR3 amino acids: CASSWTSGRAPGELFF. CDR3 DNA: TGTGCCAGCAGTTGGACTAGCGGGAGGGCCCCCGGGGAGCTGTTTTTT.

The V and J genes are TRBV5-1 and TRBJ2-7; TRBD2 agrees at 10 bases. Germline CDR1 SGHRS, CDR2 YFSETQ. The J segment lost 2 bases and the V segment lost 5 bases, leaving 10 bases of the junction unmatched. CDR3 length: 16 residues. The CDR3 region has the DNA TGCGCCAGCAGGCAAACTAGCGGGAATACCCCCTACGAGCAGTACTTC. This sequence encodes CASRQTSGNTPYEQYF.

The chain is built from TRBV11-2 and TRBJ2-7; 11 nucleotides match TRBD2. This CDR3 contains 15 residues. CDR1 is SGHAT and CDR2 is FQNNGV in the germline V gene. The ends lost 5 bases at V and 4 bases at J; junction bases unmatched: 7. CDR3 DNA: TGTGCCAGCAGCCCGATGACTAGCGGGACTTACGAGCAGTACTTC. It encodes CASSPMTSGTYEQYF.

The V gene is TRBV28, the J gene TRBJ2-5, with D perhaps TRBD2 (5 bases). Trimming left V 1 base short and J 7 bases short, with 19 bases between. The V gene's germline CDR1 is MDHEN and CDR2 SYDVKM. CDR3 length: 16 amino acids. The CDR3: CASSLSSSRSYGTQYF. The CDR3 DNA reads TGTGCCAGCAGTTTATCTTCTAGCAGGAGTTACGGGACCCAGTACTTC.

This rearrangement joins TRBV19 to TRBJ2-7, with a weak D call TRBD1 (6 bases). Between the trimmed V and J ends, which lost 9 bases and 3 bases, there was a span of 21 bases. CDR1 and CDR2 (germline): LNHDA, SQIVND (reference sequence). The CDR3 loop spans 15 amino acids. The CDR3 sequence is CARRDKRGTIYEQYF. CDR3 sequence (DNA): TGTGCCAGGAGAGATAAGAGGGGGACGATCTACGAGCAGTACTTC.

The genes are TRBV7-9 and TRBJ1-4, with a tentative D call TRBD1 (6 bases). This CDR3 has 15 amino acids. Germline V gives CDR1 SEHNR, CDR2 FQNEAQ (reference sequence). V was trimmed by 5 bases and J by 3 bases, leaving 13 bases between them. The CDR3 region has the DNA TGTGCCAGCAGCCAAACAGGGAAGGCTAATGAAAAACTGTTTTTT. It yields the protein CASSQTGKANEKLFF.

This chain joins TRBV3-1 (or the pseudogene TRBV3-2) and TRBJ2-7; D call uncertain. Trimming cost V 5 bases and J 1 base, with 6 bases left between them. CDR1 LGHDT and CDR2 YNNKEL come from the germline V gene (reference sequence). The CDR3 totals 12 residues. CDR3 DNA sequence: TGTGCCAGCAGCGCCTCATCCTACGAGCAGTACTTC. As protein: CASSASSYEQYF.

The chain uses TRBV27 and TRBJ2-3; maybe TRBD2 (7 bases). This CDR3 has 15 residues. Germline V gives CDR1 MNHEY, CDR2 SMNVEV (reference sequence). The ends were cut back, 3 bases at V and 2 bases at J, with 12 bases in the middle. CDR3 loop: CASSFIGGDTDTQYF. The DNA of the CDR3 is TGTGCCAGCAGTTTTATAGGGGGGGACACAGATACGCAGTATTTT.

This clone was recorded once. CDR3 DNA sequence: TGCGCCAGCAGCTTGGGTCGCGGGCGATACACAGATACGCAGTATTTT. As protein: CASSLGRGRYTDTQYF. The V and J genes are TRBV5-1 and TRBJ2-3, with D possibly TRBD2 on 5 matching bases. V lost 0 bases, J lost 2 bases, and 13 bases lay in between. This CDR3 spans 16 amino acids. Per the germline V gene, CDR1 is SGHRS and CDR2 is YFSETQ.

V usage is TRBV11-2 and J usage is TRBJ2-2; D not resolved. Germline loops: CDR1 SGHAT, CDR2 FQNNGV. This CDR3 has 14 residues. With 5 bases removed from V and 4 bases from J, the gap between germline ends came to 11 bases. The CDR3: CASSLTFSTGELFF. In DNA form, the CDR3 reads TGTGCCAGCAGCCTAACGTTTAGCACCGGGGAGCTGTTTTTT.

This clone was seen once. The chain couples TRBV4-2 to TRBJ2-3, with TRBD2 matching 9 bases. The CDR3 covers 15 residues. Germline CDR1 LGHNA, CDR2 YNFKEQ. Losses at the gene ends were 4 bases for V and 3 bases for J; bases not matched to a gene: 5. The DNA of the CDR3 is TGTGCCAGCAGCCTTAGCGGGAGTAGTACAGATACGCAGTATTTT. Its protein is CASSLSGSSTDTQYF.

The gene calls are TRBV28 and TRBJ1-5; a weak D match, TRBD1 (5 bases). The CDR3 is 15 residues long. Germline V gene data show CDR1 as MDHEN and CDR2 as SYDVKM. Deletions cut 3 bases from V and 6 bases from J, with 15 bases between. In nucleotides, the CDR3 is TGTGCCAGCAGTTTGGGGGGAGCGGTAATTCAGCCCCAGCATTTT. As protein: CASSLGGAVIQPQHF.